These 8 T cell receptor beta chains were all obtained from the same sample, sequenced in a study of blood T cell repertoires in COVID-19. Profiling relied on immunoSEQ multiplex PCR, and the TCRdb table lists in-frame clones only, not all of them. This repertoire shows 55,000 to 70,000 clones, about 91% found once; its top ten account for more than 5.5%. The sequenced material came from peripheral blood. The source of these receptors is a man between 40 and 49 years old with COVID-19, enrolled during active disease.

The chain employs TRBV6-5 and TRBJ1-3, with D unresolved. Between the trimmed V and J ends, which lost 6 bases and 0 bases, there was a span of 12 bases. Germline values: CDR1 MNHEY, CDR2 SVGAGI. The CDR3 runs 15 residues. The CDR3 sequence: CASRPQALSGNTIYF. The DNA for the CDR3 is TGTGCCAGCAGGCCCCAGGCCCTCTCTGGAAACACCATATATTTT.

About this clone itself: In the same sample, other DNA sequences code for this CDR3. V usage is TRBV27 and J usage is TRBJ2-3; possible D gene TRBD1, 5 bases. The germline V gene encodes CDR1 MNHEY and CDR2 SMNVEV (reference sequence). The CDR3 runs to 14 residues. V dropped 5 bases and J dropped 4 bases, with 13 bases sitting between them. For the CDR3, the DNA is TGTGCCAGCAGTCCTCAGGGCTTTGCAGATACGCAGTATTTT. Its protein product is CASSPQGFADTQYF.

This clone has at least ten counts. The rearrangement uses TRBV5-1 and TRBJ1-2, with D maybe TRBD1 (5 bases). The CDR3 sequence is 13 residues long. The germline V gene has CDR1 SGHRS and CDR2 YFSETQ. The V gene lost 6 bases and the J gene lost 1 base, with 10 bases spanning the gap. CDR3 amino acids: CASTPDSNYGYTF. CDR3 bases: TGCGCCAGCACCCCCGACAGTAACTATGGCTACACCTTC.

This chain uses TRBV6-1 with TRBJ1-1, with 8 bases fitting TRBD1. This CDR3 comprises 15 residues. CDR1 MNHNS and CDR2 SASEGT come from the germline V gene. J lost 11 bases, V lost 0 bases, and 11 bases had no gene match. The CDR3 region has the DNA TGTGCCAGCAGTGAAGCGGATGCAGGGGGCCGTAGTGCTTTCTTT. This codes for CASSEADAGGRSAFF.

The gene calls are TRBV30 and TRBJ1-4; D remains unclear. The CDR3 totals 16 residues. CDR1 GTSNPN and CDR2 SVGIG come from the germline V gene (reference sequence). Between the trimmed V and J ends, which lost 3 bases and 4 bases, there was a span of 18 bases. CDR3 nucleotide sequence: TGTGCCTGGAGGGGGAGGGCGGCCCCATTTAATGAAAAACTGTTTTTT. It translates to CAWRGRAAPFNEKLFF.

The V gene is TRBV28, the J gene TRBJ2-7; 9 nucleotides align to TRBD1. V gave up 6 bases and J gave up 5 bases; unmatched junction bases: 11. The CDR3 consists of 15 residues. Per germline, CDR1 MDHEN and CDR2 SYDVKM. DNA of the CDR3: TGTGCCAGCAGCTCGGCGGGACAGGGATATGACGAGCAGTACTTC. Residues: CASSSAGQGYDEQYF.

The J gene is TRBJ2-1, the V gene TRBV9, with TRBD2 matching 10 bases. Per germline, CDR1 SGDLS and CDR2 YYNGEE. This CDR3 is built from 16 residues. The J segment lost 8 bases and the V segment lost 0 bases, leaving 8 bases of the junction unmatched. The CDR3 region has the DNA TGTGCCAGCAGCGTAGAAGCGGGGGGGCTCTTTGATGAGCAGTTCTTC. Residues: CASSVEAGGLFDEQFF.

This chain links TRBV10-3 with TRBJ2-5; TRBD1 might be the D (5 bases). Germline V lookup: CDR1 ENHRY, CDR2 SYGVKD. V lost 4 bases, J lost 2 bases, and 5 bases lay in between. The CDR3 has 12 amino acids. Written as DNA, the CDR3 is TGTGCCATCAGTGGGACACAAGAGACCCAGTACTTC. This sequence encodes CAISGTQETQYF.